A selection of T cell receptor beta chains follows, all from one sample in a study of CD8 T cells in Susac syndrome. MiXCR, run by TCRdb on the immunoSEQ multiplex PCR reads, gives a single entry per CDR3 protein. The top ten hold around 0.15% of the sample, which has about 200,000 distinct CDR3 sequences, roughly nine tenths seen once. The sequenced material came from CD8+ T cells from PBMCs. All receptors derive from a human donor with multiple sclerosis. Both conserved end residues are part of each CDR3. D genes are given only for firm matches. Some rows mark clone size as missing; the rest say once, few, many or name a class of expanded clone.

length	V	size	J	D	CDR3	DNA
14	TRBV7-6	-	TRBJ2-7	-	CASSLSPLSYEQYF	TGTGCCAGCAGCTTATCCCCCCTATCCTACGAGCAGTACTTC
16	TRBV4-1	-	TRBJ2-1	-	CASSQDPLGLYNEQFF	TGCGCCAGCAGCCAAGATCCGTTAGGGCTGTACAATGAGCAGTTCTTC
13	TRBV29-1	-	TRBJ2-2	-	CTALTGAPGELFF	TGCACCGCGTTAACAGGCGCACCCGGGGAGCTGTTTTTT
19	TRBV6-5	-	TRBJ2-5	TRBD1	CASSSTLSRTGGQRETQYF	TGTGCCAGCAGTTCTACCCTCTCAAGGACAGGGGGCCAGCGGGAGACCCAGTACTTC
13	TRBV10-3	-	TRBJ2-7	-	CAISEPGLDEQYF	TGTGCCATCAGTGAGCCAGGTTTGGACGAGCAGTACTTC
14	TRBV29-1	-	TRBJ1-3	-	CSVRGPGPGSTIYF	TGCAGCGTGCGCGGGCCAGGCCCTGGAAGCACCATATATTTT
15	TRBV5-6	-	TRBJ2-2	-	CASSLARAYTGELFF	TGTGCCAGCAGCTTGGCCCGGGCCTACACCGGGGAGCTGTTTTTT
14	TRBV7-9	-	TRBJ2-5	-	CASSLSQNQETQYF	TGTGCCAGCAGCTTATCACAAAACCAAGAGACCCAGTACTTC
10	TRBV29-1	few	TRBJ2-7	-	CSVLESEQYF	TGCAGCGTTCTAGAGTCCGAGCAGTACTTC
15	TRBV7-9	-	TRBJ1-5	TRBD1	CASSLDREYDQPQHF	TGTGCCAGCAGCCTAGACAGGGAATACGATCAGCCCCAGCATTTT
17	TRBV12-3/TRBV12-4	-	TRBJ2-1	-	CASVTASAPNSYNEQFF	TGTGCCAGCGTTACGGCTAGCGCCCCTAACTCCTACAATGAGCAGTTCTTC
14	TRBV12-3/TRBV12-4	-	TRBJ1-2	-	CASSASSRASGYTF	TGTGCCAGCAGTGCTAGTAGTAGGGCCTCCGGCTACACCTTC
16	TRBV19	-	TRBJ2-2	TRBD2	CASSLVSGGNTGELFF	TGTGCCAGTAGTTTGGTGAGCGGGGGGAACACCGGGGAGCTGTTTTTT
14	TRBV20-1	once	TRBJ1-2	-	CSARSGSANYGYTF	TGCAGTGCTAGGAGCGGATCCGCTAACTATGGCTACACCTTC
14	TRBV4-1	-	TRBJ2-2	-	CASSQPTGPGELFF	TGCGCCAGCAGCCAACCTACAGGGCCCGGGGAGCTGTTTTTT
15	TRBV4-3	once	TRBJ2-2	-	CASSSGYGNTGELFF	TGCGCCAGCTCCAGCGGGTACGGAAACACCGGGGAGCTGTTTTTT
16	TRBV7-2	-	TRBJ2-3	-	CASSLALGGYTDTQYF	TGTGCCAGCAGCTTAGCGCTCGGCGGATACACAGATACGCAGTATTTT
11	TRBV30	-	TRBJ1-1	-	CACGRGYEAFF	TGTGCCTGTGGAAGGGGGTACGAAGCTTTCTTT
18	TRBV7-9	-	TRBJ2-4	TRBD1	CASSSSQTGGLAKNIQYF	TGTGCCAGCAGCTCTTCACAGACAGGGGGACTAGCCAAAAACATTCAGTACTTC
22	TRBV30	-	TRBJ2-1	TRBD2	CAWSARHRSTSGSYWWSNEQFF	TGTGCCTGGAGTGCCAGACACAGGAGCACTAGCGGGAGTTATTGGTGGAGCAATGAGCAGTTCTTC
15	TRBV5-1	once	TRBJ1-1	-	CASSWGLSGLTEAFF	TGCGCCAGCAGCTGGGGACTTTCGGGGTTAACTGAAGCTTTCTTT
8	TRBV29-1	-	TRBJ1-1	-	CSVTEAFF	TGCAGCGTCACCGAAGCTTTCTTT
11	TRBV2	-	TRBJ1-1	-	CASRNPTEAFF	TGTGCCAGCAGGAACCCCACTGAAGCTTTCTTT
13	TRBV6-5	-	TRBJ2-7	TRBD1	CATTGTGVHEQYF	TGTGCCACCACCGGGACAGGGGTACACGAGCAGTACTTC
14	TRBV27	-	TRBJ1-1	TRBD1	CASGLQGLNTEAFF	TGTGCCAGCGGACTACAGGGGCTAAACACTGAAGCTTTCTTT
20	TRBV9	-	TRBJ2-2	TRBD2	CASSVSPGLAGTANTGELFF	TGTGCCAGCAGCGTAAGTCCCGGACTAGCGGGAACTGCGAACACCGGGGAGCTGTTTTTT
18	TRBV19	-	TRBJ2-5	TRBD2	CASRPSHVGLAGLETQYF	TGTGCCAGTAGACCATCGCACGTGGGGCTAGCGGGATTAGAGACCCAGTACTTC
13	TRBV7-9	-	TRBJ2-1	-	CASSFARGEEQFF	TGTGCCAGCAGTTTTGCCCGGGGCGAGGAGCAGTTCTTC
15	TRBV6-5	once	TRBJ2-2	-	CASHAGWPGTGELFF	TGTGCCAGCCATGCGGGATGGCCGGGCACCGGGGAGCTGTTTTTT
13	TRBV19	-	TRBJ2-1	-	CASSLAWHNEQFF	TGTGCCAGTAGTTTGGCCTGGCACAATGAGCAGTTCTTC
14	TRBV2	-	TRBJ1-1	-	CASSEARVDTEAFF	TGTGCCAGCAGTGAAGCGAGGGTAGACACTGAAGCTTTCTTT
18	TRBV7-9	once	TRBJ2-2	TRBD2	CASSPGTSGGANTGELFF	TGTGCCAGCAGCCCAGGGACTAGCGGGGGAGCGAACACCGGGGAGCTGTTTTTT
16	TRBV18	-	TRBJ2-5	TRBD2	CASSPPVGGETETQYF	TGTGCCAGCTCACCACCAGTGGGAGGGGAGACGGAGACCCAGTACTTC
13	TRBV19	-	TRBJ1-1	-	CASSTTEREPAFF	TGTGCCAGTAGTACCACCGAAAGAGAACCAGCTTTCTTT
12	TRBV2	-	TRBJ2-2	-	CASSELIGELFF	TGTGCCAGCAGTGAATTAATAGGGGAGCTGTTTTTT
13	TRBV24-1	-	TRBJ2-4	-	CATSDSNENIQYF	TGTGCCACCAGTGATAGTAACGAAAACATTCAGTACTTC
15	TRBV15	-	TRBJ2-1	-	CATRPVASSYNEQFF	TGTGCCACCAGACCCGTTGCCAGCTCCTACAATGAGCAGTTCTTC
16	TRBV15	-	TRBJ2-6	-	CATSRGGNSGANVLTF	TGTGCCACCAGCAGAGGGGGGAACTCTGGGGCCAACGTCCTGACTTTC
16	TRBV20-1	few	TRBJ2-1	-	CSAPWGDSEMAVEQFF	TGCAGTGCCCCTTGGGGGGATAGCGAGATGGCGGTTGAGCAGTTCTTC
13	TRBV7-9	-	TRBJ1-2	TRBD1	CASNGQGAFGYTF	TGTGCCAGCAATGGACAGGGGGCGTTTGGCTACACCTTC
15	TRBV4-3	few	TRBJ2-7	-	CASSHIQGVPYEQYF	TGCGCCAGCAGCCATATACAGGGAGTCCCCTACGAGCAGTACTTC
14	TRBV9	once	TRBJ1-2	-	CASSVGSTADGYTF	TGTGCCAGCAGCGTCGGCAGCACCGCGGATGGCTACACCTTC
16	TRBV7-2	few	TRBJ2-7	-	CASSTVDAPAYSEQYF	TGTGCCAGCAGCACAGTGGACGCGCCCGCCTACTCCGAGCAGTACTTC
16	TRBV4-1	-	TRBJ2-2	-	CASSQVYAVYTGELFF	TGCGCCAGCAGCCAAGTATATGCGGTGTACACCGGGGAGCTGTTTTTT
14	TRBV2	once	TRBJ2-1	-	CASDNVMGAGEQFF	TGTGCCAGCGACAATGTGATGGGGGCAGGGGAGCAGTTCTTC
14	TRBV15	-	TRBJ1-1	-	CATSRERGNTEAFF	TGTGCCACCAGCAGAGAGCGGGGGAACACTGAAGCTTTCTTT
11	TRBV4-1	-	TRBJ2-7	-	CASSPLSGQYF	TGCGCCAGCAGCCCCCTTTCGGGGCAGTACTTC
15	TRBV7-2	-	TRBJ2-7	TRBD1	CASSLERTGSYEQYF	TGTGCCAGCAGCTTAGAGAGGACAGGGTCCTACGAGCAGTACTTC
13	TRBV27	-	TRBJ2-7	-	CASSLRLAYEQYF	TGTGCCAGCAGTTTGCGGCTAGCCTACGAGCAGTACTTC
15	TRBV6-2/TRBV6-3	once	TRBJ1-5	-	CASSVQSEGLQPQHF	TGTGCCAGCAGTGTTCAAAGTGAGGGGCTTCAGCCCCAGCATTTT
14	TRBV12-3/TRBV12-4	-	TRBJ1-2	-	CASSPDGTLYGYTF	TGTGCCAGCAGCCCAGACGGAACCCTCTATGGCTACACCTTC
14	TRBV6-1	-	TRBJ2-6	-	CASSEVGRSNVLTF	TGTGCCAGCAGTGAAGTCGGGCGGTCCAACGTCCTGACTTTC
15	TRBV4-1	-	TRBJ2-2	-	CASSQEGLNTGELFF	TGCGCCAGCAGCCAAGAGGGCCTGAACACCGGGGAGCTGTTTTTT
13	TRBV4-2	-	TRBJ2-7	TRBD1	CASSPRTGYEQYF	TGTGCCAGCAGCCCTAGGACAGGCTACGAGCAGTACTTC
13	TRBV29-1	once	TRBJ1-2	TRBD1	CSVNGQGLSGYTF	TGCAGCGTTAACGGACAGGGCCTGTCTGGCTACACCTTC
15	TRBV18	-	TRBJ2-7	TRBD1	CASSRPGQALGEQYF	TGTGCCAGCTCACGGCCGGGACAGGCCCTAGGCGAGCAGTACTTC